The 27 T cell receptor beta chains presented below share a single source sample, sequenced in a study of vaccination and CD4 T cells after COVID-19. TCRdb itself ran the PCR reads through MiXCR, one entry per CDR3 protein. The sample has 15,000 to 20,000 distinct CDR3 sequences, 60% seen once. Source: CD4+ T cells from blood, taken after SARS-CoV-2 vaccination. Receptors originate from a human donor who had recovered from COVID-19.

The chain is built from TRBV6-1 and TRBJ2-6; D may be TRBD1 (5 bases). V lost 8 bases and J lost 1, with 18 bases in between. The germline V gene has CDR1 MNHNS and CDR2 SASEGT. The CDR3 contains 17 residues. CDR3 protein: CASSRDPPGSGANVLTF. Written as DNA, the CDR3 is TGTGCCAGCTCCCGCGATCCTCCAGGGTCTGGGGCCAACGTCCTGACTTTC.

The V gene is TRBV20-1, the J gene TRBJ1-6, with D maybe TRBD1 (6 bases). CDR1 is DFQATT and CDR2 is SNEGSKA in the germline V gene (reference sequence). The length of the CDR3 is 13 residues. V gave up 7 bases and J gave up 7 bases, with 14 bases separating them. The CDR3 nucleotides are TGCAGTGGCATACAGGGTCCGAATTCACCCCTCCACTTT. The encoded protein is CSGIQGPNSPLHF.

This clonotype was found a few times. The J gene is TRBJ2-4, the V gene TRBV19; 11 bases are a match to TRBD1. Germline V gives CDR1 LNHDA, CDR2 SQIVND (reference sequence). The ends lost 6 bases at V and 1 base at J; junction bases unmatched: 8. This CDR3 comprises 17 residues. Here the CDR3 DNA reads TGTGCCAGTAGCCAACCGGGACAGGGGGAGGCCAAAAACATTCAGTACTTC. Its protein is CASSQPGQGEAKNIQYF. Combining the CDR3 with reference TRBV19 and TRBJ2-4 gives the whole variable domain DGGITQSPKYLFRKEGQNVTLSCEQNLNHDAMYWYRQDPGQGLRLIYYSQIVNDFQKGDIAEGYSVSREKKESFPLTVTSAQKNPTAFYLCASSQPGQGEAKNIQYFGAGTRLSVL.

The V gene is TRBV29-1, the J gene TRBJ2-3; the D is unclear. Germline CDR1 is SQVTM and CDR2 is ANQGSEA. The CDR3 has 12 amino acids. V lost 7 bases, J lost 5 bases, and 13 bases lay in between. CDR3 sequence reads: CSAGGRKDTQYF. In DNA, the CDR3 is TGCAGCGCCGGTGGTCGTAAAGATACGCAGTATTTT.

V and J are TRBV20-1 and TRBJ2-3; D unclear. Germline V gene sequence: CDR1 DFQATT, CDR2 SNEGSKA (reference sequence). CDR3 length: 12 amino acids. V dropped 6 bases and J dropped 1 base, with 8 bases sitting between them. The CDR3 here is CSATYRTDTQYF. CDR3 nucleotides: TGCAGTGCCACGTACCGCACAGATACGCAGTATTTT.

The chain links TRBV6-1 to TRBJ2-5, with TRBD1 as a possible D gene (5 bases). Per the germline V gene, CDR1 is MNHNS and CDR2 is SASEGT. The CDR3 loop spans 13 amino acids. V was shortened by 8 bases and J by 0 bases, with 10 bases between the two germline ends. The CDR3 DNA is TGTGCCAGCGAGAGCAGGGACCAAGAGACCCAGTACTTC. Its translation: CASESRDQETQYF.

The chain joins TRBV2 to TRBJ1-2; the D is unclear. The germline gives CDR1 SNHLY, CDR2 FYNNEI. The CDR3 runs 12 residues. Trimming took 7 bases from V and 3 from J, leaving 9 bases between them. The chain's CDR3 is CASTQNDYGYTF. CDR3 coding DNA: TGTGCCAGCACCCAGAATGACTATGGCTACACCTTC.

The chain uses TRBV20-1 and TRBJ2-3; tentatively, D is TRBD2 (5 bases). CDR1 and CDR2 (germline): DFQATT, SNEGSKA (reference sequence). V lost 8 bases and J 2 bases, leaving 17 bases between the germline ends. The CDR3 loop spans 14 amino acids. The CDR3 DNA reads TGCAGTCCCCTAACAGCGGCTCCCACAGATACGCAGTATTTT. This translates into CSPLTAAPTDTQYF.

This clonotype was seen a handful of times. V gene TRBV6-5 combines with J gene TRBJ2-5; D tentatively fits TRBD1 or TRBD2 (6 bases each). Trimming shortened V by 0 bases and J by 5 bases, and 10 bases separated the two germline ends. Germline CDR1 MNHEY, CDR2 SVGAGI. The length of the CDR3 is 14 residues. The CDR3 DNA sequence: TGTGCCAGCAGTTACTCGAGGGGGGTTGAGACCCAGTACTTC. Translating gives CASSYSRGVETQYF.

The chain uses TRBV27 and TRBJ1-5; 7 bases line up with TRBD1. Germline V gene sequence: CDR1 MNHEY, CDR2 SMNVEV (reference sequence). This CDR3 contains 14 residues. Trimming cost V 6 bases and J 6 bases; bases outside gene matches: 8. The CDR3 nucleotides read TGTGCCAGCAGGCAGACAGGGTTCACTCAGCCCCAGCATTTT. It specifies CASRQTGFTQPQHF.

The chain employs TRBV6-5 and TRBJ2-2; 7 bases are shared with TRBD1. V dropped 0 bases and J dropped 8; count of bases not matched to a gene: 3. The CDR3 has 14 amino acids. In germline, CDR1 is MNHEY, CDR2 SVGAGI. CDR3 nucleotide sequence: TGTGCCAGCAGTTACTCGACAGGGATGGGGGAGCTGTTTTTT. Translating it yields CASSYSTGMGELFF.

The chain carries TRBV4-1 and TRBJ1-3; no clear D gene. Germline lookup yields CDR1 MGHRA and CDR2 YSYEKL. Trimming left V 2 bases short and J 0 bases short, with 14 bases between. The CDR3 covers 17 residues. The CDR3 DNA is TGCGCCAGCAGCCAAACCCCGAGGGCCTTCTCTGGAAACACCATATATTTT. This encodes CASSQTPRAFSGNTIYF.

This clonotype was picked up a small number of times. The chain carries TRBV20-1 and TRBJ2-5; TRBD1 aligns across 8 bases. Germline-derived CDR1 and CDR2 are DFQATT and SNEGSKA (reference sequence). The CDR3 consists of 13 residues. J lost 7 bases, V lost 6 bases, and 10 bases had no gene match. In DNA, the CDR3 is TGCAGTGCCCCGGGACAGGTTCAGGGGACCCAGTACTTC. Its translation is CSAPGQVQGTQYF.

This clonotype was found a few times. V gene TRBV20-1 combines with J gene TRBJ2-1; a possible D gene is TRBD2 (6 bases). Trimming took 4 bases from V and 6 from J, leaving 10 bases between them. Germline CDR1 DFQATT, CDR2 SNEGSKA (reference sequence). The CDR3 sequence is 12 residues long. CDR3 DNA: TGCAGTGCTACCCGGAGGGGCAATGAGCAGTTCTTC. Protein sequence: CSATRRGNEQFF.

The chain couples TRBV5-1 to TRBJ2-3, with 8 bases fitting TRBD2. In germline, CDR1 is SGHRS, CDR2 YFSETQ. Trimming cost V 3 bases and J 4 bases; bases outside gene matches: 10. The CDR3 is 16 residues long. The CDR3 DNA follows: TGCGCCAGCAGCTCTGGACGAGCGGGAGTTGCAGATACGCAGTATTTT. Translating it yields CASSSGRAGVADTQYF.

The chain combines TRBV2 with TRBJ1-6; D unclear. The CDR3 covers 16 residues. Germline V gene sequence: CDR1 SNHLY, CDR2 FYNNEI. Trimming stripped 4 bases from V and 0 bases from J, with 10 bases between. The CDR3 DNA follows: TGTGCCAGCAGTGTTACACAGAGCTCCTATAATTCACCCCTCCACTTT. Residues: CASSVTQSSYNSPLHF.

This clonotype has only a few counts. The J gene is TRBJ2-3, the V gene TRBV6-1; D gene unclear. The CDR3 is 14 amino acids. In germline, CDR1 is MNHNS, CDR2 SASEGT. V lost 10 bases to trimming and J lost 2 bases, with 16 bases between them. CDR3 coding DNA: TGTGCCACCAAAAACCGCCCTAACACAGATACGCAGTATTTT. It translates to CATKNRPNTDTQYF.

The count of this clonotype is one. CDR3 region: CASRGQATDTQYF. The CDR3 DNA follows: TGTGCCAGCAGGGGACAGGCAACAGATACGCAGTATTTT. The V and J genes are TRBV12-3 or TRBV12-4 and TRBJ2-3; TRBD1 agrees at 8 bases. This CDR3 is 13 amino acids long. The V gene end was trimmed by 6 bases and the J gene end by 3 bases; junction bases not matched to a gene: 2.

The chain combines TRBV20-1 with TRBJ2-7, with TRBD2 identical over 7 bases. Germline V lookup: CDR1 DFQATT, CDR2 SNEGSKA (reference sequence). CDR3 length: 15 residues. The V and J ends lost 7 bases and 1 base, in that order; junction bases with no gene match: 13. The chain's CDR3 is CSGLAPERGSYEQYF. CDR3 coding DNA: TGCAGTGGTTTAGCCCCCGAGCGGGGTTCCTACGAGCAGTACTTC.

The V call is TRBV30, the J call TRBJ1-5; no clear D gene. This CDR3 has 13 amino acids. CDR1 and CDR2 (germline): GTSNPN, SVGIG (reference sequence). Trimming pared 0 bases from V and 4 bases from J, leaving 7 bases between. CDR3 region: CAWSVNRNQPQHF. The CDR3 DNA is TGTGCCTGGAGTGTGAACCGGAATCAGCCCCAGCATTTT.

The chain recombines TRBV20-1 with TRBJ2-2, with 8 bases lining up with TRBD1. Germline trimming cut 3 bases from V and 7 bases from J; bases unmatched to any gene: 7. The CDR3 consists of 14 residues. CDR1 is DFQATT, CDR2 SNEGSKA, per germline (reference sequence). CDR3 DNA sequence: TGCAGTGCTAGGGACAGGGCCAACTACGGGGAGCTGTTTTTT. Its protein is CSARDRANYGELFF.

This clonotype was recorded only once. The rearrangement links TRBV2 to TRBJ2-7, with D perhaps being TRBD1 or TRBD2 (6 bases each). This CDR3 has 14 amino acids. V lost 7 bases, J lost 3 bases, and 16 bases lay in between. Germline lookup yields CDR1 SNHLY and CDR2 FYNNEI. CDR3 amino acids: CASIPQGSGYEQYF. As DNA, the CDR3 is TGTGCCAGCATTCCACAGGGTAGCGGCTACGAGCAGTACTTC.

The chain recombines TRBV6-2 or TRBV6-3 with TRBJ2-5; 7 bases are a match to TRBD1. In germline, CDR1 is MNHEY, CDR2 SVGEGT. With V trimmed by 5 bases and J by 9 bases, 9 bases remained unmatched. The CDR3 is 13 amino acids. In DNA form, the CDR3 reads TGTGCCAGCAGTGAACCGGGACAGAAGGCCCAGTACTTC. The encoded protein is CASSEPGQKAQYF.

V gene TRBV7-2 combines with J gene TRBJ2-5; 10 bases line up with TRBD2. The J segment lost 5 bases and the V segment lost 2 bases, leaving 11 bases of the junction unmatched. There are 17 residues in the CDR3. Germline CDR1 reads SGHTA; CDR2 reads FQGNSA. The DNA for the CDR3 is TGTGCCAGCAGCTTAAGCCTGCCTAGCGGGAGCAGCGAGACCCAGTACTTC. It translates to CASSLSLPSGSSETQYF.

The CDR3, as DNA: TGTGCCAGCAGTGAAGCAGGGGCGGGTTGGGAAGGCTACACCTTC. It yields the protein CASSEAGAGWEGYTF. The chain links TRBV6-1 to TRBJ1-2; the D gene is possibly TRBD1 (5 bases). The ends were cut back, 0 bases at V and 8 bases at J, with 16 bases in the middle. CDR3 size: 15 residues. The germline V gene has CDR1 MNHNS and CDR2 SASEGT.

The sample holds a few counts of this clonotype. V is TRBV20-1 and J is TRBJ1-2; D gene uncertain. The germline V gene has CDR1 DFQATT and CDR2 SNEGSKA (reference sequence). This CDR3 has 17 residues. Trimming removed 4 bases from V and 3 bases from J, with 24 bases in between. CDR3 sequence: CSAIHSSRGFRDYGYTF. Here the CDR3 DNA reads TGCAGTGCTATACACAGTAGTCGAGGGTTTCGGGACTATGGCTACACCTTC.

The chain carries TRBV20-1 and TRBJ2-7; possibly TRBD1 or TRBD2 for D (7 bases each). Germline lookup yields CDR1 DFQATT and CDR2 SNEGSKA (reference sequence). CDR3 length: 15 amino acids. The V gene lost 4 bases and the J gene lost 6 bases, with 22 bases spanning the gap. The CDR3 protein is CSATTDREGFGEQYF. The CDR3 DNA reads TGCAGTGCTACTACTGACAGGGAGGGGTTTGGCGAGCAGTACTTC.